This entry features one T cell receptor beta chain sequence. A few pembrolizumab responders had their TCRs sequenced. The entry originates in a study of PD-1 blockade in mismatch repair-deficient tumors. TCRdb's copy holds only in-frame clones and misses some; the assay was immunoSEQ multiplex PCR. The sample lists 100,000 to 150,000 clones; about 86% were seen once. The germline gives CDR1 MGHDK, CDR2 SYGVNS. Trimming took 6 bases from V and 4 from J; bases not matched to a gene: 6. The CDR3 length is 15 residues. The receptor was isolated from an adult with mismatch repair-deficient cancer. This chain connects TRBV25-1 to TRBJ2-1, with 10 bases lining up with TRBD1. The material was peripheral blood, obtained 44 weeks after starting pembrolizumab. CDR3 coding DNA: TGTGCCAGCAGGTATGGGACAGGGGTTTACAATGAGCAGTTCTTC. As protein: CASRYGTGVYNEQFF.